The rows below give T cell receptor beta chains drawn from one sample of a study of early T cells in non-severe SARS-CoV-2 infection. In TCRdb, the 5' RACE reads were re-called with MiXCR into one record per CDR3 protein. The table has about 83,000 distinct CDR3 sequences, roughly 10% seen once. The sample consisted of whole blood, taken at baseline. The receptors come from an adult who was a healthcare worker with PCR-confirmed SARS-CoV-2 infection or an uninfected control (not recorded which). Both conserved end residues are part of each CDR3. A D gene is named only where the DNA matches it firmly. Size values are once, few and many counts, or a class for expanded clones, and some rows have none.

V	D	J	size	length	CDR3	DNA
TRBV21-1	NA	TRBJ2-3	NA	15	CASSKGVRDTDTQYF	TGTGCCAGCAGCAAAGGGGTGAGAGACACAGATACGCAGTATTTT
TRBV2	NA	TRBJ1-2	NA	13	CASSLEGMSGYTF	TGTGCCAGCAGTTTGGAGGGGATGTCTGGCTACACCTTC
TRBV7-9	NA	TRBJ1-6	many	14	CASSLTGGHSPLHF	TGTGCCAGCAGCTTAACGGGGGGCCACTCACCCCTCCACTTT
TRBV5-1	NA	TRBJ1-6	NA	13	CASRAGGDSPLHF	TGCGCCAGCAGAGCCGGGGGAGATTCACCCCTCCACTTT
TRBV28	TRBD1	TRBJ2-1	NA	17	CASNISPGQEIYNEQFF	TGTGCCAGTAACATTTCTCCGGGACAGGAGATCTACAATGAGCAGTTCTTC
TRBV7-8	NA	TRBJ2-1	few	12	CASSQGSDEQFF	TGTGCCAGCAGCCAAGGTTCGGATGAGCAGTTCTTC
TRBV6-6	NA	TRBJ2-2	many	14	CATSDRTNTGELFF	TGTGCCACCAGTGACAGGACGAACACCGGGGAGCTGTTTTTT
TRBV27	NA	TRBJ1-1	NA	16	CASSLWGDRLNTEAFF	TGTGCCAGCAGTTTATGGGGAGACAGATTGAACACTGAAGCTTTCTTT
TRBV11-2	NA	TRBJ2-7	NA	16	CASSLTGVPLYGEQYF	TGTGCCAGCAGCTTAACCGGGGTACCCTTGTATGGCGAGCAGTACTTC
TRBV2	TRBD2	TRBJ2-7	many	13	CASSEGGRYEQYF	TGTGCCAGCAGTGAGGGAGGGAGGTACGAGCAGTACTTC